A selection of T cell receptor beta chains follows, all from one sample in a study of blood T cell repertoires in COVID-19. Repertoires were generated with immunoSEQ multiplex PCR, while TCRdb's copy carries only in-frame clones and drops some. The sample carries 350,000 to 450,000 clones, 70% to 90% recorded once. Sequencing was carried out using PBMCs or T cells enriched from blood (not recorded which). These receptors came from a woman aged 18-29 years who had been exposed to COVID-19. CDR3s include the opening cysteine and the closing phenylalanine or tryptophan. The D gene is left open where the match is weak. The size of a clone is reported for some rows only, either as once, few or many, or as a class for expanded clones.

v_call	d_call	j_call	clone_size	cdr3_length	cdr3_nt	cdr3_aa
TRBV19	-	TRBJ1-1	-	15	TGTGCCAGTATGTGGGGGCCGCAATCGAACACTGAAGCTTTCTTT	CASMWGPQSNTEAFF
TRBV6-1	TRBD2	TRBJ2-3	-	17	TGTGCCAGCAGTGAAGGGGGACTAGCGGGGGTTTCAGATACGCAGTATTTT	CASSEGGLAGVSDTQYF
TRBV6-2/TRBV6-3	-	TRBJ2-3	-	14	TGTGCCAGCAGCTGGACTCGACGGTCGGATACGCAGTATTTT	CASSWTRRSDTQYF
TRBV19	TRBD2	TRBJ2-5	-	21	TGTGCCAGTAGTAGAACGGGACTAGCGGGAGTTACCCCCACCCGTCAAGAGACCCAGTACTTC	CASSRTGLAGVTPTRQETQYF
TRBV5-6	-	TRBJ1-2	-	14	TGTGCCAGCAGCTTGACAGGAGCTAACTATGGCTACACCTTC	CASSLTGANYGYTF
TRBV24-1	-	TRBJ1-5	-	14	TGTGCCACCAGCCCAGGGATTGTCAATCAGCCCCAGCATTTT	CATSPGIVNQPQHF
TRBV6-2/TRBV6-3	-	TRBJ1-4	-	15	TGTGCCAGCAGTTACTCGTTCCAGGTGAATGAAAAACTGTTTTTT	CASSYSFQVNEKLFF
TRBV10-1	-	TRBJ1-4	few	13	TGCGCCAGCAGTGGGACTTCTAATGAAAAACTGTTTTTT	CASSGTSNEKLFF
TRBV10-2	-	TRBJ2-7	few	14	TGCGCCAGCAGGCCCTCGGGACACGACTACGAGCAGTACTTC	CASRPSGHDYEQYF
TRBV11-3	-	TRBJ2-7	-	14	TGTGCCAGCAGCCCCCTAGCCGATTCCTACGAGCAGTACTTC	CASSPLADSYEQYF
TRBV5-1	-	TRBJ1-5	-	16	TGCGCCAGCAGCGTTATTTACAAGAATAGCAATCAGCCCCAGCATTTT	CASSVIYKNSNQPQHF
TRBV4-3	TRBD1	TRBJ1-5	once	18	TGCGCCAGCAGCCGCGAGCCCAGCGGACAGGGTGGAAATCAGCCCCAGCATTTT	CASSREPSGQGGNQPQHF
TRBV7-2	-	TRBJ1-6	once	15	TGTGCCAGCAGCTTAGGTTTGGTGAGGTATTCACCCCTCCACTTT	CASSLGLVRYSPLHF
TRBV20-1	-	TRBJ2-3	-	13	TGCAGTGCTAGTTCTAGCTTTGTAGGTACGCAGTATTTT	CSASSSFVGTQYF
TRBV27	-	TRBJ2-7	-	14	TGTGCCAGCAGTCCATCTGACAGGAACTACGAGCAGTACTTC	CASSPSDRNYEQYF
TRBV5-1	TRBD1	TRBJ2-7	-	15	TGCGCCAGCAGCTTGTGGGACAGGGGCTCCTACGAGCAGTACTTC	CASSLWDRGSYEQYF
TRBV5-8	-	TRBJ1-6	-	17	TGTGCCAGCAGCTTACGCCAGGGGAGCTCCTATAATTCACCCCTCCACTTT	CASSLRQGSSYNSPLHF
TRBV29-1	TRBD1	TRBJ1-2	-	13	TGCAGCGTGGATCCGGGACAGGGCTATGGCTACACCTTC	CSVDPGQGYGYTF
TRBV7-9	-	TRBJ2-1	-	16	TGTGCCAGCAGCTCCTGGTCAGGGGGGCAGGTAGATGAGCAGTTCTTC	CASSSWSGGQVDEQFF
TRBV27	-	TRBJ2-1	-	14	TGTGCCAGCACGGCCGGCGGGAATTACAATGAGCAGTTCTTC	CASTAGGNYNEQFF
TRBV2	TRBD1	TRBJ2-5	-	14	TGTGCCAGCATGGGAGACAGGGATCAAGAGACCCAGTACTTC	CASMGDRDQETQYF
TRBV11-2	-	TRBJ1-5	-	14	TGTGCCAGCAGCCACCTGGGGCCCAATCAGCCCCAGCATTTT	CASSHLGPNQPQHF
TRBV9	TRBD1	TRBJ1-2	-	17	TGTGCCAGCAGCGTATTCTCGTCCGGGACAGGCCTCTATGGCTACACCTTC	CASSVFSSGTGLYGYTF
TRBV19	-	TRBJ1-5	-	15	TGTGCCAGTTGGGAACAGGGCGAGGAGGATCAGCCCCAGCATTTT	CASWEQGEEDQPQHF
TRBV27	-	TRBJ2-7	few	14	TGTGCCAGTCACCCGCAGGACTTCTCCTACGAGCAGTACTTC	CASHPQDFSYEQYF
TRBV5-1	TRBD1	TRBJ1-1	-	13	TGCGCCAGCAGCTTGGACAGGGGGACTGAAGCTTTCTTT	CASSLDRGTEAFF
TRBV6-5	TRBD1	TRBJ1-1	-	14	TGTGCCAGCAGGACGGGACAGGGGGGCACTGAAGCTTTCTTT	CASRTGQGGTEAFF
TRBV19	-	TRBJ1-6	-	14	TGTGCCAGTAGTATTCAGGGGTTGAATTCACCCCTCCACTTT	CASSIQGLNSPLHF
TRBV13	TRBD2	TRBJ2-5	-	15	TGTGCCAGCAGGCCCCTAGCGGGGGGGCGAGAGACCCAGTACTTC	CASRPLAGGRETQYF
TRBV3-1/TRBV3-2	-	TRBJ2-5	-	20	TGTGCCAGCAGCCAAGTCTCTAGCGCCCGCGAAGGTGATTGGCAAGAGACCCAGTACTTC	CASSQVSSAREGDWQETQYF
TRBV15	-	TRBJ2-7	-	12	TGTGCCACCAGCGAGCGTTCAGACCGGCAGTACTTC	CATSERSDRQYF
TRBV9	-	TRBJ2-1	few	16	TGTGCCAGCAGCGTAGGAAGTAGCGGAGGCTACAATGAGCAGTTCTTC	CASSVGSSGGYNEQFF
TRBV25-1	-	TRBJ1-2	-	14	TGTGCCAGCAGTGTGGCAGGGTCTGGCTATGGCTACACCTTC	CASSVAGSGYGYTF
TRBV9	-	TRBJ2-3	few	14	TGTGCCAGCAGCGTAGATGGCCCGACAGATACGCAGTATTTT	CASSVDGPTDTQYF
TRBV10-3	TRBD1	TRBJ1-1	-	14	TGTGCCATCGGTCCGGGACAGGCGAACACTGAAGCTTTCTTT	CAIGPGQANTEAFF
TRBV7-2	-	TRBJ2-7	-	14	TGTGCCAGCAGGCTAGGGGAAAGGCCCTACGAGCAGTACTTC	CASRLGERPYEQYF
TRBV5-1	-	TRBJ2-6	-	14	TGCGCCAGCAGCTTGGCGGCAGGGCACAACGTCCTGACTTTC	CASSLAAGHNVLTF
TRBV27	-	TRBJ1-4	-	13	TGTGCCAGCAGGACAGGAGTTAATGAAAAACTGTTTTTT	CASRTGVNEKLFF
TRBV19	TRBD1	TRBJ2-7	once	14	TGTGCCAGTAGTATAGGGACAGGGGTTTACGAGCAGTACTTC	CASSIGTGVYEQYF
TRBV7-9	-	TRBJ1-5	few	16	TGTGCCAGCAGCTTAGAGCAGGGGTCTTACAATCAGCCCCAGCATTTT	CASSLEQGSYNQPQHF
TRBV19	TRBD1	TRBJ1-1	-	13	TGTGCCAGTAGGCCGACAGGGGCCACTGAAGCTTTCTTT	CASRPTGATEAFF